The 22 T cell receptor beta chains below were found in one sample sequenced in a study of shared clonotypes between healthy human individuals. The data were produced by immunoSEQ multiplex PCR, yet TCRdb's version contains in-frame clones alone and is incomplete. The sample consists of about 2 million clones, approximately 95% of them appearing once. The naive CD8 population came from CD45RO-negative cells selected for CCR7, without terminally differentiated effector memory CD45RA+ cells. Sequencing used naive CD8+ T cells sorted from blood. The receptors come from a young man in good health.

This chain joins TRBV27 and TRBJ2-7, with 11 bases that match TRBD1. Germline V lookup: CDR1 MNHEY, CDR2 SMNVEV (reference sequence). V was pared by 5 bases and J by 3 bases, with 6 bases of the junction left unmatched. The CDR3 spans 15 residues. This CDR3 reads CASSEGTGGDYEQYF. DNA of the CDR3: TGTGCCAGCAGTGAGGGGACAGGGGGGGACTACGAGCAGTACTTC.

As for this clone: Relative to the germline gene, one junction end is altered; a read error may explain this. V is TRBV7-7 and J is TRBJ2-3; weak D call: TRBD2 (6 bases). The germline CDR1 and CDR2 sequences are SSHAT and FNYEAQ (reference sequence). CDR3 size: 14 residues. CDR3 sequence (DNA): TGTGCTAGCAGCTTAGCGCCGGGAGCAGATACGCAGTATTTT. Translating gives CASSLAPGADTQYF.

This clone was recorded once. The V gene is TRBV19, the J gene TRBJ2-2; D gene unclear. Trimming left V 6 bases short and J 3 bases short, with 11 bases between. Germline CDR1 reads LNHDA; CDR2 reads SQIVND (reference sequence). The CDR3 contains 14 residues. The CDR3 loop reads CASSPPRYTGELFF. The CDR3 DNA follows: TGTGCCAGTAGCCCCCCGAGGTACACCGGGGAGCTGTTTTTT.

The chain couples TRBV5-6 to TRBJ2-7; possible D gene TRBD1, 5 bases. There are 16 residues in the CDR3. Trimming left V 0 bases short and J 2 bases short, with 15 bases between. CDR1 is SGHDT and CDR2 is YYEEEE in the germline V gene. CDR3 amino acids: CASSLALRESAYEQYF. The CDR3 bases are TGTGCCAGCAGCTTGGCCCTCAGGGAATCGGCCTACGAGCAGTACTTC. The whole variable domain, remainder taken from reference TRBV5-6 and TRBJ2-7, is DAGVTQSPTHLIKTRGQQVTLRCSPKSGHDTVSWYQQALGQGPQFIFQYYEEEERQRGNFPDRFSGHQFPNYSSELNVNALLLGDSALYLCASSLALRESAYEQYFGPGTRLTVT.

This clone was counted a single time. The chain is built from TRBV5-1 and TRBJ2-1, with 8 bases aligning to TRBD2. V lost 2 bases, J lost 10 bases, and 11 bases stayed unmatched. Germline V gives CDR1 SGHRS, CDR2 YFSETQ. This CDR3 is 15 amino acids long. The CDR3 DNA is TGCGCCAGCAGCTTAAACGGGGGGGCCTTGAGGGAGCAGTTCTTC. The encoded protein is CASSLNGGALREQFF.

Turning to this clone: This specimen includes other DNA sequences encoding the same CDR3. Here the CDR3 DNA reads TGTGCCAGCAGTTACTCGGGGGAGGGCTACGAGCAGTACTTC. Residues: CASSYSGEGYEQYF. This chain joins TRBV6-5 and TRBJ2-7; 7 bases align to TRBD2. Germline values: CDR1 MNHEY, CDR2 SVGAGI. The CDR3 runs 14 residues. Trimming took 0 bases from V and 3 from J; bases not matched to a gene: 2.

The chain recombines TRBV6-6 with TRBJ2-7; a possible D gene is TRBD1 (5 bases). V was trimmed by 7 bases and J by 6 bases, leaving 16 bases between them. The CDR3 consists of 13 residues. Germline CDR1 and CDR2: MNHNY and SVGAGI (reference sequence). Here the CDR3 DNA reads TGTGCCAGCATCACAGGATACCCTGGCGAGCAGTACTTC. Protein sequence: CASITGYPGEQYF.

Of note for this clone: This CDR3 is also generated by other DNA sequences in the sample. The rearrangement uses TRBV30 and TRBJ2-2; no firm D call. Germline lookup yields CDR1 GTSNPN and CDR2 SVGIG (reference sequence). V was clipped by 0 bases and J by 2 bases, with 4 bases between them. The CDR3 is made up of 13 amino acids. CDR3 in DNA: TGTGCCTGGAGTGTGGCTAACACCGGGGAGCTGTTTTTT. Its translation is CAWSVANTGELFF.

The J gene is TRBJ2-3, the V gene TRBV4-1; no clear D. With 4 bases removed from V and 3 bases from J, the gap between germline ends came to 11 bases. CDR1 and CDR2 (germline): MGHRA, YSYEKL. The CDR3 totals 14 residues. CDR3 region: CASSPELGTDTQYF. The CDR3 region has the DNA TGCGCCAGCAGCCCCGAACTCGGGACAGATACGCAGTATTTT.

The CDR3 loop reads CAWSSVGLEAFF. Here the CDR3 DNA reads TGTGCCTGGAGTTCGGTAGGCCTTGAAGCTTTCTTT. The rearrangement uses TRBV30 and TRBJ1-1; D unresolved. CDR3 size: 12 residues. Trimming shortened V by 2 bases and J by 7 bases, and 11 bases separated the two germline ends. Germline assignment: CDR1 GTSNPN and CDR2 SVGIG (reference sequence).

In the case of this clone: Other DNA variants within this sample encode the same CDR3. This chain connects TRBV30 to TRBJ2-7; weak D call: TRBD1 (6 bases). The V end was cut by 0 bases, the J end by 4 bases, with 10 bases between. CDR1 and CDR2 (germline): GTSNPN, SVGIG (reference sequence). This CDR3 region has 13 residues. CDR3 nucleotide sequence: TGTGCCTGGAGTGTAGGCCAGGGGTACGAGCAGTACTTC. Translated: CAWSVGQGYEQYF.

The chain recombines TRBV27 with TRBJ2-5; 10 bases align to TRBD2. The germline gives CDR1 MNHEY, CDR2 SMNVEV (reference sequence). Losses at the gene ends were 8 bases for V and 7 bases for J; bases not matched to a gene: 22. This CDR3 region has 18 residues. CDR3: CASGETEIAGGHPRTQYF. CDR3 coding DNA: TGTGCCAGCGGGGAGACCGAGATAGCGGGGGGCCATCCAAGGACCCAGTACTTC.

The rearrangement links TRBV5-6 to TRBJ1-1, with D possibly being TRBD1 (5 bases). The CDR3 extends over 15 amino acids. Deletions cut 0 bases from V and 1 base from J, with 10 bases between. The germline V gene has CDR1 SGHDT and CDR2 YYEEEE. The CDR3 nucleotides read TGTGCCAGCAGCTTGGCAGGGTCAGAGAACACTGAAGCTTTCTTT. Its protein product is CASSLAGSENTEAFF.

The V gene is TRBV27, the J gene TRBJ1-6; 7 bases fit TRBD1. V shed 2 bases and J 8 bases; nucleotides not matched to a gene: 3. This CDR3 is built from 14 residues. Germline V gives CDR1 MNHEY, CDR2 SMNVEV (reference sequence). CDR3 protein: CASSLTGADSPLHF. CDR3 in DNA: TGTGCCAGCAGTTTAACAGGGGCGGATTCACCCCTCCACTTT.

This clone has just one count. This CDR3 is also generated by other DNA sequences in the sample. This chain links TRBV28 with TRBJ2-7, with D possibly TRBD1 on 6 matching bases. The V end was cut by 2 bases, the J end by 2 bases, with 10 bases between. The CDR3 sequence is 14 residues long. CDR1 and CDR2 (germline): MDHEN, SYDVKM. CDR3 in DNA: TGTGCCAGCAGTTTACAGGGGCTTACCTACGAGCAGTACTTC. This translates into CASSLQGLTYEQYF. Supplemented by reference TRBV28 and TRBJ2-7, the full variable domain reads DVKVTQSSRYLVKRTGEKVFLECVQDMDHENMFWYRQDPGLGLRLIYFSYDVKMKEKGDIPEGYSVSREKKERFSLILESASTNQTSMYLCASSLQGLTYEQYFGPGTRLTVT.

The genes are TRBV27 and TRBJ1-4, with no clear D. CDR3 length equals 14 residues. The V end lost 5 bases, the J end lost 4 bases, and 11 bases lay between the germline ends. The germline CDR1 and CDR2 sequences are MNHEY and SMNVEV (reference sequence). Here the CDR3 DNA reads TGTGCCAGCAGTCCGGACGGATTTAATGAAAAACTGTTTTTT. This gives the protein CASSPDGFNEKLFF.

This chain connects TRBV4-2 to TRBJ2-2, with 12 positions matching TRBD2. Trimming removed 4 bases from V and 7 bases from J; junction bases left unmatched: 1. The CDR3 is 14 residues long. Germline lookup yields CDR1 LGHNA and CDR2 YNFKEQ. CDR3 DNA: TGTGCCAGCAGCCCGGGACTAGCGGGCGGGGAGCTGTTTTTT. This gives the protein CASSPGLAGGELFF.

DNA of the CDR3: TGTGCCATCAGTGATCCCGCCGGGGGCTACGAGCAGTACTTC. It translates to CAISDPAGGYEQYF. This chain links TRBV10-3 with TRBJ2-7; D possibly corresponds to TRBD2 (6 bases). The V end was cut by 3 bases, the J end by 3 bases, with 12 bases between. This CDR3 spans 14 amino acids. Germline CDR1 is ENHRY and CDR2 is SYGVKD.

J is TRBJ1-4 and V is TRBV28; 8 bases match TRBD1. Germline loops: CDR1 MDHEN, CDR2 SYDVKM. The CDR3 loop spans 19 amino acids. V trimming: 4 bases; J trimming: 7 bases; junction bases outside the gene matches: 20. The CDR3 DNA is TGTGCCAGCAGTTCCTCCAGACTGCCGGCAACAGACAGGGGTGAAAAACTGTTTTTT. It encodes CASSSSRLPATDRGEKLFF.

The chain joins TRBV2 to TRBJ2-1; no reliable D call. The ends were cut back, 3 bases at V and 9 bases at J, with 6 bases in the middle. Per the germline V gene, CDR1 is SNHLY and CDR2 is FYNNEI. The CDR3 has 11 residues. The CDR3 DNA is TGTGCCAGCAGTGACATAATTGAGCAGTTCTTC. Residues: CASSDIIEQFF.

The V gene is TRBV5-4, the J gene TRBJ2-1; D is perhaps TRBD2 (6 bases). V gave up 2 bases and J gave up 4 bases, with 10 bases separating them. The CDR3 loop spans 14 amino acids. Germline V gives CDR1 SGHNT, CDR2 YYREEE (reference sequence). CDR3 amino acids: CASSLRDSYNEQFF. CDR3 bases: TGTGCCAGCAGCTTACGGGACTCTTACAATGAGCAGTTCTTC.

J is TRBJ1-5 and V is TRBV19; no clear D. This CDR3 has 12 residues. V was clipped by 7 bases and J by 6 bases, with 10 bases between them. Germline-derived CDR1 and CDR2 are LNHDA and SQIVND (reference sequence). The CDR3 nucleotides are TGTGCCAGTACGCTGGGAACTCAGCCCCAGCATTTT. It yields the protein CASTLGTQPQHF.